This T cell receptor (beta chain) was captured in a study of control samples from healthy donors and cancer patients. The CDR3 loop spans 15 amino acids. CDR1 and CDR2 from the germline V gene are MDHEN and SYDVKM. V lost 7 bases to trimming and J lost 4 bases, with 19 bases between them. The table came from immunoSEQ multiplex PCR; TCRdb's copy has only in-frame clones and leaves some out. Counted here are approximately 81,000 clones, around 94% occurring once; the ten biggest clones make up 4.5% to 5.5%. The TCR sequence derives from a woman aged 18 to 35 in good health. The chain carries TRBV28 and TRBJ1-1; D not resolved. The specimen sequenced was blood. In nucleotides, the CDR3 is TGTGCCAGCATGAGGGCCTCCCTCCAGAGCACTGAAGCTTTCTTT. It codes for CASMRASLQSTEAFF.